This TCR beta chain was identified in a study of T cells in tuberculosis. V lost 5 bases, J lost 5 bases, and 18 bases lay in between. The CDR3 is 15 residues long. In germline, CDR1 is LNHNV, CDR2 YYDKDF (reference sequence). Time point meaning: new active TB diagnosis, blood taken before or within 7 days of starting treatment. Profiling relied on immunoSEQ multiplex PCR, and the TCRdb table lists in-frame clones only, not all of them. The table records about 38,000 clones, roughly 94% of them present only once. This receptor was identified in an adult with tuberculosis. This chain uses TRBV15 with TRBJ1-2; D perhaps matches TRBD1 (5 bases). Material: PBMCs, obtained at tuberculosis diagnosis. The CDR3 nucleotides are TGTGCCACCAGCTTAGGTGGGGGGGAAGGGTATGGCTACACCTTC. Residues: CATSLGGGEGYGYTF.